Sequencing of this TCR beta chain was carried out in a study of control samples from healthy donors and cancer patients. Repertoires were generated with immunoSEQ multiplex PCR, while TCRdb's copy carries only in-frame clones and drops some. The sample yields over 60,000 clones, 65% to 90% seen once. The V gene lost 4 bases and the J gene lost 0 bases, with 16 bases spanning the gap. Germline-derived CDR1 and CDR2 are SGHRS and YFSETQ. The CDR3 contains 16 residues. The chain uses TRBV5-1 and TRBJ1-1; D perhaps matches TRBD1 (6 bases). This receptor was obtained from a man aged 40-49 years in good health. The sample taken for sequencing was blood. CDR3 region: CASSPGEGEMNTEAFF. The CDR3 DNA is TGCGCCAGCAGCCCCGGGGAGGGGGAGATGAACACTGAAGCTTTCTTT. Together with reference TRBV5-1 and TRBJ1-1, the CDR3 gives the full variable domain: KAGVTQTPRYLIKTRGQQVTLSCSPISGHRSVSWYQQTPGQGLQFLFEYFSETQRNKGNFPGRFSGRQFSNSRSEMNVSTLELGDSALYLCASSPGEGEMNTEAFFGQGTRLTVV.